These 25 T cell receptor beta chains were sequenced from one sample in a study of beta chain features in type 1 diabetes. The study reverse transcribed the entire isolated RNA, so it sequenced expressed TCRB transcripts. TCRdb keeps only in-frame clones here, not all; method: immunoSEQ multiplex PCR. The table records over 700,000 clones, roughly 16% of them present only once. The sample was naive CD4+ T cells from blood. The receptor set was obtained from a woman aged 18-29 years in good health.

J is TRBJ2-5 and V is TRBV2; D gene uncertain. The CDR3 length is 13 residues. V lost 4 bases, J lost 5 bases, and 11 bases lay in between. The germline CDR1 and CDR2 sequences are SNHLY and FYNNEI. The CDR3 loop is CASSGIEQETQYF. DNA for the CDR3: TGTGCCAGCAGTGGCATTGAGCAGGAGACCCAGTACTTC.

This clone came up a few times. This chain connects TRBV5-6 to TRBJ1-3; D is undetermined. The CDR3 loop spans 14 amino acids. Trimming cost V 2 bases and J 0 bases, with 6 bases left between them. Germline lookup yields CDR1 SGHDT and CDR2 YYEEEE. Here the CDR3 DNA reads TGTGCCAGCAGCTTTCTGAACTCTGGAAACACCATATATTTT. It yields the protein CASSFLNSGNTIYF.

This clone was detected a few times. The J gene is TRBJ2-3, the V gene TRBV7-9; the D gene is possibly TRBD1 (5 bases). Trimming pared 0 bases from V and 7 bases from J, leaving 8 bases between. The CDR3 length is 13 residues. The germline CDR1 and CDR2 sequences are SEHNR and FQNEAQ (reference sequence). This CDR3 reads CASSLAWGNTQYF. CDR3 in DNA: TGTGCCAGCAGCTTAGCATGGGGCAATACGCAGTATTTT.

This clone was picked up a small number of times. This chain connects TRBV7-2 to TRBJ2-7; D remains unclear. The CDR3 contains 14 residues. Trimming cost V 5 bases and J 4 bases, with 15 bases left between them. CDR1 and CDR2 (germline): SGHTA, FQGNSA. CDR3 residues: CASSPAPHAYEQYF. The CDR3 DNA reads TGTGCCAGCAGCCCCGCCCCGCACGCATACGAGCAGTACTTC.

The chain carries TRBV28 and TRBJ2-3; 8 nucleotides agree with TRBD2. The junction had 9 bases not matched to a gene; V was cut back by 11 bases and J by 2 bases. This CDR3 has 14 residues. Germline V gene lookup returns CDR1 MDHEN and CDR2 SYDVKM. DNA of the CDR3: TGTGCCTCCCAGGGACTAGGCTTCACAGATACGCAGTATTTT. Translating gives CASQGLGFTDTQYF.

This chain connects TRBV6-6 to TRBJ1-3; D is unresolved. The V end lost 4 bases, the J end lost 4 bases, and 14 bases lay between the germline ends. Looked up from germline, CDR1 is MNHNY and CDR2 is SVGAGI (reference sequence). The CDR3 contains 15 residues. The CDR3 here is CASSSQMLSGNTIYF. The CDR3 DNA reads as TGTGCCAGCAGTTCCCAGATGTTATCCGGAAACACCATATATTTT.

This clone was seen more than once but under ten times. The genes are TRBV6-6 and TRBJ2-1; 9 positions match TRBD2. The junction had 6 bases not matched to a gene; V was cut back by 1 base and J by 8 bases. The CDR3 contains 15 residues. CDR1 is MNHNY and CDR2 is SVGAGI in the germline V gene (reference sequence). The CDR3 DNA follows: TGTGCCAGCAGTTACTGGGCTAGCGGGAACTATGAGCAGTTCTTC. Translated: CASSYWASGNYEQFF.

CDR3 nucleotide sequence: TGTGCCAGCAGCTTAGTCCTGACAGGGGGAGCTTTCTTT. This gives the protein CASSLVLTGGAFF. J is TRBJ1-1 and V is TRBV7-2; 9 bases align to TRBD1. The CDR3 extends over 13 amino acids. CDR1 and CDR2 from the germline V gene are SGHTA and FQGNSA. J gave up 10 bases and V 1 base, and 4 bases lay outside the gene matches.

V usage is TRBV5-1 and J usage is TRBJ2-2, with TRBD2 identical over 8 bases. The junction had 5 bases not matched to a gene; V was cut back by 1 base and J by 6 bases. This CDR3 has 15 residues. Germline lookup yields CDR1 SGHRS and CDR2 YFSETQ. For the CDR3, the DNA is TGCGCCAGCAGCTTGACTAGCGGAACGTCCGGGGAGCTGTTTTTT. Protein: CASSLTSGTSGELFF.

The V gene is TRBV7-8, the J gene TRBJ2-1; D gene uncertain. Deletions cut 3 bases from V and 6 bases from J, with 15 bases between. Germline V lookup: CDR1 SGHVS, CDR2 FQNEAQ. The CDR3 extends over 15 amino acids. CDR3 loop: CASSLVRLTGNEQFF. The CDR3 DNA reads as TGTGCCAGCAGCTTGGTGCGGCTCACGGGCAATGAGCAGTTCTTC.

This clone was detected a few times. The CDR3 protein is CASSSDLYQETQYF. For the CDR3, the DNA is TGTGCCAGCAGCTCGGACCTGTACCAAGAGACCCAGTACTTC. The chain combines TRBV5-6 with TRBJ2-5; no firm D call. V was trimmed by 3 bases and J by 0 bases, leaving 9 bases between them. The CDR3 is 14 amino acids. Germline V gives CDR1 SGHDT, CDR2 YYEEEE.

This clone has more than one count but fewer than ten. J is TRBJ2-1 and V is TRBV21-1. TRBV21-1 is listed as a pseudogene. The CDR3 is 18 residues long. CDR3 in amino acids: CASSPRQTDRFGGNEQFF. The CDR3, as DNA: TGTGCCAGCAGCCCACGTCAGACCGACAGGTTCGGGGGCAATGAGCAGTTCTTC.

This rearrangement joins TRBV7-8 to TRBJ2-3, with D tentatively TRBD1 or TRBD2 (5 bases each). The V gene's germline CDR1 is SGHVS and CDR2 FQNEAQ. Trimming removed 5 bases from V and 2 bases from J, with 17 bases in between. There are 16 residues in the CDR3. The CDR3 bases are TGTGCCAGCAGCCCACTTCGGGGCCGACCCACAGATACGCAGTATTTT. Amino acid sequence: CASSPLRGRPTDTQYF.

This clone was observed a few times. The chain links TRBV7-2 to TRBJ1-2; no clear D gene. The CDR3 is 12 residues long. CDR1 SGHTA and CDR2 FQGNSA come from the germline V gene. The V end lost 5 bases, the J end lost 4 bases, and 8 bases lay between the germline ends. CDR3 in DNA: TGTGCCAGCAGCATATCCCGCTATGGCTACACCTTC. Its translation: CASSISRYGYTF. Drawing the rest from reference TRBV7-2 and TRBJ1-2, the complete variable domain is GAGVSQSPSNKVTEKGKDVELRCDPISGHTALYWYRQSLGQGLEFLIYFQGNSAPDKSGLPSDRFSAERTGGSVSTLTIQRTQQEDSAVYLCASSISRYGYTFGSGTRLTVV.

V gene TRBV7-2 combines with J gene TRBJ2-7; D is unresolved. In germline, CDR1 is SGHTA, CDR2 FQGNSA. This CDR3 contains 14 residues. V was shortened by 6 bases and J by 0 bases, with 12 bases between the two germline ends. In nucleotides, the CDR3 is TGTGCCAGCAGTTGGGCGGAAGCCTCCTACGAGCAGTACTTC. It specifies CASSWAEASYEQYF.

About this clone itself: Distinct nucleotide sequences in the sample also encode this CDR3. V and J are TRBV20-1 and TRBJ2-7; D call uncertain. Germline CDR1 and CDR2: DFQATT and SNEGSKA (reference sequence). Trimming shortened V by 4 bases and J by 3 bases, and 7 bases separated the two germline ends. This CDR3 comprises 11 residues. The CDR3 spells CSATLNYEQYF. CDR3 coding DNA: TGCAGTGCTACCTTAAACTACGAGCAGTACTTC.

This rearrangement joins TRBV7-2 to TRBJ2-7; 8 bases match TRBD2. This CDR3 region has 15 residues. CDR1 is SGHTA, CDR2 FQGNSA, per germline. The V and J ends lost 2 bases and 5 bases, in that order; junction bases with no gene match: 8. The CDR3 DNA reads TGTGCCAGCAGCTTAATGTTAGGGACTAGGGACGAGCAGTACTTC. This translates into CASSLMLGTRDEQYF.

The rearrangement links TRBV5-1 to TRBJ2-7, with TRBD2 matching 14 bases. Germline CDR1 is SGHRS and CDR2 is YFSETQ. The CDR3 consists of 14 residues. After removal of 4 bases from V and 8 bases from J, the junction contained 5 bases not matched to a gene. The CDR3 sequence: CASSEGTSGSQQYF. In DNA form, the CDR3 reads TGCGCCAGCAGCGAAGGGACTAGCGGGAGCCAGCAGTACTTC.

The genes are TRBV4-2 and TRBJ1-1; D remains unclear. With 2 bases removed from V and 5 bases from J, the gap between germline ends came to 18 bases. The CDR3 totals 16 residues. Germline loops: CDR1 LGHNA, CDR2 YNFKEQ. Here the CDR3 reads CASSQLQSQIWTEAFF. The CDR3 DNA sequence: TGTGCCAGCAGCCAACTCCAGAGCCAAATATGGACTGAAGCTTTCTTT.

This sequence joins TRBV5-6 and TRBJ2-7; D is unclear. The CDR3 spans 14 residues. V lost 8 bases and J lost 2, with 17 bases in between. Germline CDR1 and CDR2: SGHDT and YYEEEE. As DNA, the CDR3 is TGTGCCAGACAGCTTGATCGGCGTACCTACGAGCAGTACTTC. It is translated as CARQLDRRTYEQYF. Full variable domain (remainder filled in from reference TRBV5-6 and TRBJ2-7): DAGVTQSPTHLIKTRGQQVTLRCSPKSGHDTVSWYQQALGQGPQFIFQYYEEEERQRGNFPDRFSGHQFPNYSSELNVNALLLGDSALYLCARQLDRRTYEQYFGPGTRLTVT.

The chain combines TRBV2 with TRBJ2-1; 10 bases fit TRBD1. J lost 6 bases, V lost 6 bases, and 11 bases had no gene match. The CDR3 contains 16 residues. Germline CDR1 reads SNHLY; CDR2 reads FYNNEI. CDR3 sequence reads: CASSYWGTGDLNEQFF. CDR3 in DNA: TGTGCCAGCAGCTACTGGGGGACAGGGGATCTCAATGAGCAGTTCTTC. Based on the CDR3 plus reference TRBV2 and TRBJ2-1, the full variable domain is EPEVTQTPSHQVTQMGQEVILRCVPISNHLYFYWYRQILGQKVEFLVSFYNNEISEKSEIFDDQFSVERPDGSNFTLKIRSTKLEDSAMYFCASSYWGTGDLNEQFFGPGTRLTVL.

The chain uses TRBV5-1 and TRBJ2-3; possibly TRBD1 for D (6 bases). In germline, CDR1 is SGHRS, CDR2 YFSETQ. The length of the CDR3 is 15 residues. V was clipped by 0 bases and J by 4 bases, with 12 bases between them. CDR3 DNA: TGCGCCAGCAGCTTGGAGCGGTCAGGGGCAGATACGCAGTATTTT. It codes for CASSLERSGADTQYF. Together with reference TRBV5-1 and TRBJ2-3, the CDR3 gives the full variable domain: KAGVTQTPRYLIKTRGQQVTLSCSPISGHRSVSWYQQTPGQGLQFLFEYFSETQRNKGNFPGRFSGRQFSNSRSEMNVSTLELGDSALYLCASSLERSGADTQYFGPGTRLTVL.

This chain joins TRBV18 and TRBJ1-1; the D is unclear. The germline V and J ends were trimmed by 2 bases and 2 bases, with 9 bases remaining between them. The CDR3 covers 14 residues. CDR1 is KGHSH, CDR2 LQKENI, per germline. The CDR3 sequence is CASSPSEGNTEAFF. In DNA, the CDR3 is TGTGCCAGCTCACCAAGCGAGGGTAACACTGAAGCTTTCTTT.

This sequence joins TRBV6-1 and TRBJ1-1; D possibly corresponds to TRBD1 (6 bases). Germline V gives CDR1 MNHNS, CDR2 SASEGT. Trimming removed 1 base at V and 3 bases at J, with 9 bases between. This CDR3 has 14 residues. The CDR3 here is CASSEGGQYTEAFF. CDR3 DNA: TGTGCCAGCAGTGAAGGTGGACAGTACACTGAAGCTTTCTTT.

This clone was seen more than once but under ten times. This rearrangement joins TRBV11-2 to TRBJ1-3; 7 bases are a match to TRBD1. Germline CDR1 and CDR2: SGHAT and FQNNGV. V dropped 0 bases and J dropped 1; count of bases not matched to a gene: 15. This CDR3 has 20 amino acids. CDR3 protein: CASSLDVQGTAGISGNTIYF. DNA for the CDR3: TGTGCCAGCAGCTTAGATGTGCAGGGGACAGCGGGGATATCTGGAAACACCATATATTTT.